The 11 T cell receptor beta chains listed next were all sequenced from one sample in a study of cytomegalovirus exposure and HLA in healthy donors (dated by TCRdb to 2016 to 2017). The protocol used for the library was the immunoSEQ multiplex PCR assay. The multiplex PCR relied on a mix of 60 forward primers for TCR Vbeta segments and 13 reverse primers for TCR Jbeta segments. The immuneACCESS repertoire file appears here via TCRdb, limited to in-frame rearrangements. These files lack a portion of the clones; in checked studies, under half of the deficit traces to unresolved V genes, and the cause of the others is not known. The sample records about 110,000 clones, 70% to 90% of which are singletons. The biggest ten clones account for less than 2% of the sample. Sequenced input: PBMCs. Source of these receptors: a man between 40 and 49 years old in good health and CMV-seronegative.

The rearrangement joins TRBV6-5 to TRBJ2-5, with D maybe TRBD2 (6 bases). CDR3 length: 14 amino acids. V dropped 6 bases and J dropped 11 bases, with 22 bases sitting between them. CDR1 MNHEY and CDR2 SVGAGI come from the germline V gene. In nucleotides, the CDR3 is TGTGCCAGCAGCCTGGGCGGAGGGTGGGGGGAGCAGTACTTC. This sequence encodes CASSLGGGWGEQYF.

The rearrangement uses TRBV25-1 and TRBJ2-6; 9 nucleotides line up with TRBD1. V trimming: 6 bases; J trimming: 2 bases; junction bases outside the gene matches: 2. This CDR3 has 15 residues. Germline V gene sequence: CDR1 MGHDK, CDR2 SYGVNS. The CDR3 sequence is CASRGQGAGANVLTF. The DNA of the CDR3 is TGTGCCAGCAGGGGACAGGGTGCTGGGGCCAACGTCCTGACTTTC.

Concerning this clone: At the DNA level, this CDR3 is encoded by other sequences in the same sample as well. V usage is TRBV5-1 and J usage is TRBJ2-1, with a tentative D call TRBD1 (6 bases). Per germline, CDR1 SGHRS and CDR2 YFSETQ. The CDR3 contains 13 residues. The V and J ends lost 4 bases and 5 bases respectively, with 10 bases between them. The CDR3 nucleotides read TGCGCCAGCAGCACACAGGGTGACAATGAGCAGTTCTTC. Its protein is CASSTQGDNEQFF.

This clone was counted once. CDR3: CASSWGRGLTYEQYF. The DNA of the CDR3 is TGTGCCAGCAGCTGGGGTCGGGGGTTGACCTACGAGCAGTACTTC. This rearrangement joins TRBV5-4 to TRBJ2-7, with D tentatively TRBD2 (6 bases). This CDR3 has 15 amino acids. Trimming took 3 bases from V and 2 from J, leaving 15 bases between them. Germline-derived CDR1 and CDR2 are SGHNT and YYREEE (reference sequence).

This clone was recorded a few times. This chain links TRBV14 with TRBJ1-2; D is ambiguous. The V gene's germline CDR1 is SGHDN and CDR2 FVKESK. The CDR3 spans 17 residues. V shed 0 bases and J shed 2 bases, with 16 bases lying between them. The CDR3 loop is CASSQDGPGFGNYGYTF. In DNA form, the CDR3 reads TGTGCCAGCAGCCAAGATGGTCCGGGGTTTGGCAACTATGGCTACACCTTC.

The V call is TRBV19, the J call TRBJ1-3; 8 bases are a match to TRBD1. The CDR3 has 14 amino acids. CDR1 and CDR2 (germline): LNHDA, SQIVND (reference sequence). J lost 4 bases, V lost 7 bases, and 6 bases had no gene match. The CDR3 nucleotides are TGTGCCAGTACCGGACAGGGAAGAGGAAACACCATATATTTT. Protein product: CASTGQGRGNTIYF.

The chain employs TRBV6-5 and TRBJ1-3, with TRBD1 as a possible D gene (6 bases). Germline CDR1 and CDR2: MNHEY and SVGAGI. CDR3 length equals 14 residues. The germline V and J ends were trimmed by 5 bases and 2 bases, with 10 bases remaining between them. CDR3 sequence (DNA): TGTGCCAGCAGTCCACAGGGAACTGGAAACACCATATATTTT. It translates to CASSPQGTGNTIYF.

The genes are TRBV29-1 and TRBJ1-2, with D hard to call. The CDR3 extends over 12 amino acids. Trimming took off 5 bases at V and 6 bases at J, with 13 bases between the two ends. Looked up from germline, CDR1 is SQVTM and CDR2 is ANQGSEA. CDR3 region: CSVRRSSHGYTF. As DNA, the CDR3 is TGCAGCGTTCGGAGGAGCAGCCATGGCTACACCTTC.

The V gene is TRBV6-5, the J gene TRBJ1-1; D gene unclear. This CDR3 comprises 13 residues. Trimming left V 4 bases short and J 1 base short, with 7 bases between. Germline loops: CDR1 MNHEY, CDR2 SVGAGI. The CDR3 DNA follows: TGTGCCAGCAGTTCCGTTCCGAACACTGAAGCTTTCTTT. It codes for CASSSVPNTEAFF.

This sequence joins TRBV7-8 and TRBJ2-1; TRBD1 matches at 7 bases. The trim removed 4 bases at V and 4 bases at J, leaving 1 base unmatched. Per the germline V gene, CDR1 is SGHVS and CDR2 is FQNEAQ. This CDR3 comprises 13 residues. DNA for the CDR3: TGTGCCAGCAGCTCGGGACAGTACAATGAGCAGTTCTTC. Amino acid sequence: CASSSGQYNEQFF.

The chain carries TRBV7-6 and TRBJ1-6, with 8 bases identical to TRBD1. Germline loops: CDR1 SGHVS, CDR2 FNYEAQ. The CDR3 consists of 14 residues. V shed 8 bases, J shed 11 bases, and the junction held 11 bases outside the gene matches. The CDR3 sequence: CASRVGQGSTPLHF. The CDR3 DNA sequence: TGTGCCAGCCGGGTAGGACAGGGTTCGACACCCCTCCACTTT.